A single sample is the source of the 4 T cell receptor beta chains below, sequenced in a study of cytomegalovirus exposure and HLA in healthy donors. The protocol was immunoSEQ multiplex PCR, while the TCRdb copy is restricted to in-frame clones and leaves out a portion. Counted here are 95,000 to 150,000 clones, 85% to 90% occurring once; the ten biggest clones make up approximately 1.1%. The sequenced sample consisted of PBMCs. The receptors stem from a young woman in good health and CMV-seronegative.

The chain employs TRBV9 and TRBJ1-1; TRBD1 agrees at 10 bases. The V gene end was trimmed by 4 bases and the J gene end by 7 bases; junction bases not matched to a gene: 10. The CDR3 is 15 residues long. The germline CDR1 and CDR2 sequences are SGDLS and YYNGEE. For the CDR3, the DNA is TGTGCCAGCAGCACCCGACAGGGGGCGCATGGTGAAGCTTTCTTT. Translating gives CASSTRQGAHGEAFF.

The gene calls are TRBV30 and TRBJ2-7; D gene uncertain. In germline, CDR1 is GTSNPN, CDR2 SVGIG (reference sequence). The CDR3 covers 12 residues. Trimming pared 1 base from V and 6 bases from J, leaving 10 bases between. The CDR3 DNA reads TGTGCCTGGAGTGGGATCTCAGGCGAGCAGTACTTC. Its protein product is CAWSGISGEQYF.

The rearrangement uses TRBV5-1 and TRBJ2-1, with D uncertain. V lost 3 bases and J 8 bases, leaving 9 bases between the germline ends. Germline V gene lookup returns CDR1 SGHRS and CDR2 YFSETQ. CDR3 size: 12 residues. The CDR3 here is CASSSPWHEQFF. The CDR3 bases are TGCGCCAGCAGCTCTCCGTGGCATGAGCAGTTCTTC.

DNA of the CDR3: TGTGCCACCAGCAGATCCCATCTGGGAGGGAATGAAAAACTGTTTTTT. Protein: CATSRSHLGGNEKLFF. The chain couples TRBV15 to TRBJ1-4; D gene uncertain. V lost 2 bases to trimming and J lost 5 bases, with 15 bases between them. Germline V gene data show CDR1 as LNHNV and CDR2 as YYDKDF (reference sequence). The CDR3 has 16 amino acids. Full variable domain (rest looked up from reference TRBV15 and TRBJ1-4): DAMVIQNPRYQVTQFGKPVTLSCSQTLNHNVMYWYQQKSSQAPKLLFHYYDKDFNNEADTPDNFQSRRPNTSFCFLDIRSPGLGDTAMYLCATSRSHLGGNEKLFFGSGTQLSVL.